Included here is one TCR beta chain sequence, with context. What it binds is not known. Germline CDR1 and CDR2: MNHEY and SVGAGI. With 6 bases removed from V and 4 bases from J, the gap between germline ends came to 18 bases. The CDR3 sequence is 15 residues long. TCR templates, about 97,000 per sample, were assayed. Profiled with immunoSEQ multiplex PCR; TCRdb holds only in-frame clones, not every one. The sample yields roughly 80,000 clones, approximately 86% seen once. The data were taken from a study of siplizumab effects on memory and regulatory T cells. General study results and limits: No more than a minor fraction of alloreactive clones could be traced back to unstimulated subsets. Treg origin accounted for an average of approximately 70% of mappable alloreactive CD4+ clones with siplizumab and roughly 26% in controls. Siplizumab caused a significant drop in alloreactive sequences traceable to unstimulated CD4+ memory cells.

The sequencing sample was made of Tregs sorted from blood. The chain has TRBV6-5 and TRBJ1-1; possibly TRBD1 for D (6 bases). This sequence was found in a human donor in good health. The CDR3 spells CASRRLGGLSTEAFF. The CDR3 DNA sequence: TGTGCCAGCAGAAGATTGGGGGGGCTTAGCACTGAAGCTTTCTTT.